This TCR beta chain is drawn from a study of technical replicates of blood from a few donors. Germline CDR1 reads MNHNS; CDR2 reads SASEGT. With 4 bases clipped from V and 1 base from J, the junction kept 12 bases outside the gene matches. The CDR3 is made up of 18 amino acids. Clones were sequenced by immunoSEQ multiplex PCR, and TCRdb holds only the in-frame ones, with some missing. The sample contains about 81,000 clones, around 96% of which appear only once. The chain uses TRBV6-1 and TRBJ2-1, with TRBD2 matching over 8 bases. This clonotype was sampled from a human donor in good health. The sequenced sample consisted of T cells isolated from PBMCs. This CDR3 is CASSAGTRRSLSYNEQFF. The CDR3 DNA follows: TGTGCCAGCAGTGCCGGGACTAGGAGGTCCCTTTCCTACAATGAGCAGTTCTTC.